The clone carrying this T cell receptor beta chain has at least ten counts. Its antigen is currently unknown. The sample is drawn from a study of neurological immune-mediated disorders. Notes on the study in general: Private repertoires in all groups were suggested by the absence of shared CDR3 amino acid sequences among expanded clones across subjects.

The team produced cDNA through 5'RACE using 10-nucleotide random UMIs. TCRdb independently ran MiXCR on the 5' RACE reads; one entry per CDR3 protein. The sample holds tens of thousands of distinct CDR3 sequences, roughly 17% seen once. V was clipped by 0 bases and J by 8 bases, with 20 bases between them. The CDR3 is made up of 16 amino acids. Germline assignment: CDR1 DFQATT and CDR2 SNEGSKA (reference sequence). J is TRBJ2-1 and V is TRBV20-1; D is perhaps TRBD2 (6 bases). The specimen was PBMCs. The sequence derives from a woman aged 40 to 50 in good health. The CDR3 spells CSARDAGGLRSYEQFF. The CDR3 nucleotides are TGCAGTGCTAGAGATGCAGGAGGACTACGTAGTTATGAGCAGTTCTTC.